This T cell receptor beta chain came from a study of T cell responses to AZD1222 COVID-19 vaccine. Study-wide results and limits: A mostly white British donor set with more females was recruited, and clonal diversity was possibly underestimated. CD4 TCRs linked to vaccination spanned spike, dominating at 160-218 and 743-854.

Repertoires were generated with immunoSEQ multiplex PCR, while TCRdb's copy carries only in-frame clones and drops some. The sample yields roughly 140,000 clones, approximately 90% seen once. On this clone: The antigen is not known.

CDR1 is LNHDA and CDR2 is SQIVND in the germline V gene (reference sequence). The CDR3 consists of 12 residues. The V end was cut by 4 bases, the J end by 7 bases, with 10 bases between. The rearrangement links TRBV19 to TRBJ1-2; no clear D. The sample was peripheral blood, taken on day 0 of AZD1222 vaccination. The receptor's source is an adult in good health. For the CDR3, the DNA is TGTGCCAGTAGTAGCAACAGCGGTGGCTACACCTTC. This sequence encodes CASSSNSGGYTF. Based on the CDR3 plus reference TRBV19 and TRBJ1-2, the full variable domain is DGGITQSPKYLFRKEGQNVTLSCEQNLNHDAMYWYRQDPGQGLRLIYYSQIVNDFQKGDIAEGYSVSREKKESFPLTVTSAQKNPTAFYLCASSSNSGGYTFGSGTRLTVV.